This T cell receptor beta chain was recorded in a study of somatic mutations in cytotoxic T cells in rheumatoid arthritis. Study observations and caveats: Unidentified antigens were the targets of the expanded CD8+ clones. Relative to age-matched healthy controls, rheumatoid arthritis patients did not differ significantly in CD8+ T-cell clonality. For patients with rheumatoid arthritis, CD8+ clonality went up with age, while healthy controls showed no such change.

Per the study methods: Patient CD8+ clones exceeding 1% seldom corresponded to published virus-specific TCRB sequences. Assay: immunoSEQ multiplex PCR; the TCRdb copy retains only in-frame clones and omits some. V and J calls and clone size are those listed in that table; D and trimming were worked out from the DNA. The sample holds around 15,000 clones; just under 80% are singletons and the top ten take less than 25%. Comment on this clone: Its antigen is as yet unknown.

J was trimmed by 5 bases and V by 0 bases; bases with no gene match: 1. The CDR3 has 14 amino acids. Per the germline V gene, CDR1 is SGDLS and CDR2 is YYNGEE. The TCR was taken from an adult with rheumatoid arthritis. Sequencing used CD8+ T cells sorted from blood. V usage is TRBV9 and J usage is TRBJ2-1; 8 bases map to TRBD1. CDR3 in amino acids: CASSVGTGNNEQFF. CDR3 DNA sequence: TGTGCCAGCAGCGTAGGGACAGGGAACAATGAGCAGTTCTTC.